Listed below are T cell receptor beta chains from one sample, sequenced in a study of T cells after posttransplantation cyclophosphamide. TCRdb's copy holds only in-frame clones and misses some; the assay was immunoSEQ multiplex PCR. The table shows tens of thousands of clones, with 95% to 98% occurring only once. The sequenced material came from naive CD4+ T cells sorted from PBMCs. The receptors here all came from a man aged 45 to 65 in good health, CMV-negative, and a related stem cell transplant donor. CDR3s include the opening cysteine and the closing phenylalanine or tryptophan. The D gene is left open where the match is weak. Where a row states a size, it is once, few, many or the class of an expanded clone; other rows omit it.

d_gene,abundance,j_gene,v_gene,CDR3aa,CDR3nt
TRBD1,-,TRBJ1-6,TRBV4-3,CASSQLGQGSSPLHF,TGCGCCAGCAGCCAACTGGGACAGGGTAGTTCACCCCTCCACTTT
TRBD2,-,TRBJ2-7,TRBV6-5,CASSSAGDNEQYF,TGTGCCAGCAGTTCAGCGGGAGACAACGAGCAGTACTTC
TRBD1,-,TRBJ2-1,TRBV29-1,CSVTSRGRNSEQFF,TGCAGCGTTACCTCCAGGGGGCGTAATAGTGAGCAGTTCTTC
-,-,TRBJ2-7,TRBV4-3,CASSQADGLYEQYF,TGCGCCAGCAGCCAAGCGGACGGACTATACGAGCAGTACTTC
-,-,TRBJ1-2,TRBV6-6,CASSYSRTEARGYTF,TGTGCCAGCAGTTACTCAAGGACTGAGGCGAGGGGCTACACCTTC
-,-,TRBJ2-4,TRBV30,CAWTRAGLKNIQYF,TGTGCCTGGACTCGGGCAGGGCTGAAAAACATTCAGTACTTC
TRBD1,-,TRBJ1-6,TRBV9,CASSVASGQGNSPLHF,TGTGCCAGCAGCGTAGCTAGTGGACAGGGAAATTCCCCCCTCCACTTT
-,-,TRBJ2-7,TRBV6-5,CASRLTATYEQYF,TGTGCCAGCAGGTTGACAGCGACCTACGAGCAGTACTTC
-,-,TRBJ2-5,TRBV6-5,CASSPTVRETQYF,TGTGCCAGCAGTCCAACCGTACGGGAGACCCAGTACTTC
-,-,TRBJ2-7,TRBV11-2,CASSLVSGLGMREQYF,TGTGCCAGCAGCTTAGTGTCCGGACTGGGTATGAGGGAGCAGTACTTC
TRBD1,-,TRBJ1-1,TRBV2,CASSPDRGAFF,TGTGCCAGCAGTCCTGACAGGGGAGCTTTCTTT
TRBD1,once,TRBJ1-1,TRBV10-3,CAIATLTGENTEAFF,TGTGCCATCGCAACTCTGACAGGGGAGAACACTGAAGCTTTCTTT
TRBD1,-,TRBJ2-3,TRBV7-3,CASSKSRTGEGTDTQYF,TGTGCCAGCAGCAAATCAAGGACAGGCGAGGGAACAGATACGCAGTATTTT
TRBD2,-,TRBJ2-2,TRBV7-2,CASRVGGGSTGELFF,TGTGCCAGCAGGGTAGGCGGGGGGAGCACCGGGGAGCTGTTTTTT
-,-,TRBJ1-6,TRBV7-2,CASSLQGSYNSPLHF,TGTGCCAGCAGCTTACAGGGGTCCTATAATTCACCCCTCCACTTT
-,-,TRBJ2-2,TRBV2,CASSAGDADTGELFF,TGTGCCAGCAGTGCCGGGGATGCGGACACCGGGGAGCTGTTTTTT
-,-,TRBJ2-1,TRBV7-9,CASSLGLPYNEQFF,TGTGCCAGCAGCTTAGGGCTCCCCTACAATGAGCAGTTCTTC
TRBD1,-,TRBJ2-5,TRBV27,CASRTGPNQETQYF,TGTGCCAGCAGGACAGGGCCTAACCAAGAGACCCAGTACTTC
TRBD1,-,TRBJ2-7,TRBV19,CASSSPGQTLGEQYF,TGTGCCAGTAGTTCCCCGGGACAGACTTTGGGCGAGCAGTACTTC
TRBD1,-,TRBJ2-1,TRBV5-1,CASSDRGSYNEQFF,TGCGCCAGCAGCGACAGGGGGTCCTACAATGAGCAGTTCTTC
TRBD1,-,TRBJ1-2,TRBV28,CASSPTGGYGYTF,TGTGCCAGCAGCCCTACAGGGGGCTATGGCTACACCTTC
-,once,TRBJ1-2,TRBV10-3,CAISDTGQNGYTF,TGTGCCATCAGTGACACAGGGCAAAATGGCTACACCTTC
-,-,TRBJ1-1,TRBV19,CASRGQTGNTEAFF,TGTGCCAGCAGAGGTCAGACAGGGAACACTGAAGCTTTCTTT
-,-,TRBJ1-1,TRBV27,CASSETGGTEAFF,TGTGCCAGCAGTGAGACAGGCGGCACTGAAGCTTTCTTT
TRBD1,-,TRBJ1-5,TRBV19,CASSMGGQAQPQHF,TGTGCCAGTAGTATGGGAGGACAGGCACAGCCCCAGCATTTT
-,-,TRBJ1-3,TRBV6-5,CASSRSSGNTIYF,TGTGCCAGCAGTAGGAGTTCTGGAAACACCATATATTTT
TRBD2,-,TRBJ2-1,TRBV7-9,CASRLPGLGSYNEQFF,TGTGCCAGCAGACTTCCGGGACTAGGCTCCTACAATGAGCAGTTCTTC
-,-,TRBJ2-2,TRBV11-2,CASIPSGRGTNTGELFF,TGTGCCAGCATCCCGTCAGGTCGGGGGACCAACACCGGGGAGCTGTTTTTT
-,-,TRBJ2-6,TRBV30,CAWRGGSGANVLTF,TGTGCCTGGCGAGGGGGCTCTGGGGCCAACGTCCTGACTTTC
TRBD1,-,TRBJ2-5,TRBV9,CASSGQQGAPFETQYF,TGTGCCAGCAGCGGACAACAGGGGGCGCCTTTTGAGACCCAGTACTTC
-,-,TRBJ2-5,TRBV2,CASRRTAFAQETQYF,TGTGCCAGCAGAAGGACAGCGTTCGCCCAAGAGACCCAGTACTTC
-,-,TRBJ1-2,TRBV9,CASSVAGGDGYTF,TGCGCCAGCAGCGTAGCCGGGGGAGATGGCTACACCTTC
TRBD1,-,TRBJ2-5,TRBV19,CASSPWTGVVETQYF,TGTGCCAGTAGCCCCTGGACAGGGGTGGTCGAGACCCAGTACTTC
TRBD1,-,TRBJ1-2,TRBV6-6,CASSYGTGAGYGYTF,TGTGCCAGCAGTTACGGGACAGGGGCCGGCTATGGCTACACCTTC
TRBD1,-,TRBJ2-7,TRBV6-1,CASTESGDSSSEYF,TGTGCCAGCACAGAAAGTGGGGACAGCTCATCGGAGTACTTC
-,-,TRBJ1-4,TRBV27,CASMDSWDEKLFF,TGTGCCAGCATGGACAGTTGGGATGAAAAACTGTTTTTT
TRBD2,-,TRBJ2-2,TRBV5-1,CASRARGVNTGELFF,TGCGCCAGCCGTGCCCGGGGGGTGAACACCGGGGAGCTGTTTTTT
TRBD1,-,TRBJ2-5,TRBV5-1,CASSLRDRASETQYF,TGCGCCAGCAGCTTACGGGACAGGGCATCAGAGACCCAGTACTTC